The rows below give T cell receptor beta chains drawn from one sample of a study of post-analysis software for immune sequencing data. Using its own MiXCR run on the PCR reads, TCRdb lists one record per CDR3 protein. The sample yields over 700,000 distinct CDR3 sequences, 30% seen once. The specimen sequenced was blood. These receptors originate from a girl aged 5 to 17 with multiple sclerosis. Both conserved end residues are part of each CDR3. A D gene is named only where the DNA matches it firmly. Clone size is given for some rows only: seen once, a few or many times, or a class if the clone is expanded.

clone size | J gene | D gene | V gene | CDR3 DNA | CDR3 protein
few | TRBJ2-5 | . | TRBV28 | TGTGCCAGTACGGGCAGCGCGGAGACCCAGTACTTC | CASTGSAETQYF
. | TRBJ2-7 | . | TRBV20-1 | TGCAGTGCTAGCTGGGCAGGGGATTTCTACGAGCAGTACTTC | CSASWAGDFYEQYF
. | TRBJ2-6 | TRBD1 | TRBV7-9 | TGTGCCAGCAGCTTATTTCGGGACAGGCGCTCTGGGGCCAACGTCCTGACTTTC | CASSLFRDRRSGANVLTF
few | TRBJ2-1 | TRBD2 | TRBV20-1 | TGCAGTGCCTGGGCCGGATCGGGAGGGACTTACAATGAGCAGTTCTTC | CSAWAGSGGTYNEQFF
. | TRBJ2-1 | . | TRBV7-2 | TGTGCCAGCAGCTTAAATTCATATGAGCAGTTCTTC | CASSLNSYEQFF
few | TRBJ2-7 | TRBD2 | TRBV7-9 | TGTGCCAGCAGCCCGCGGGCTAGCGGGAGTCACGAGCAGTACTTC | CASSPRASGSHEQYF
once | TRBJ1-5 | TRBD1 | TRBV20-1 | TGCAGTGCTAGAGGATTGAGGACAGGGCCAGGGGTCGGCCAGCCCCAGCATTTT | CSARGLRTGPGVGQPQHF
. | TRBJ1-6 | . | TRBV7-9 | TGTGCCGGCAGCCATCGAATTGATTATAATTCACCCCCCCACTTT | CAGSHRIDYNSPPHF
. | TRBJ1-1 | . | TRBV7-2 | TGTGCCAGCAGCTTAGGTTTCGGCGTGCACACTGAAGCTTTCTTT | CASSLGFGVHTEAFF
. | TRBJ1-1 | . | TRBV3-1 | TGTGCCAGCAGCCTTTCCCCCATGGAGAGTATGAACACTGAAGCTTTCTTT | CASSLSPMESMNTEAFF
. | TRBJ2-7 | . | TRBV5-6 | TGTGCCAGCAGCCCTGTCCCAGGAGCTTACGAGCAGTACTTC | CASSPVPGAYEQYF
few | TRBJ1-1 | . | TRBV6-2/TRBV6-3 | TGTGCCAGCAGTAGACCGGGTCCGAACACTGAAGCTTTCTTT | CASSRPGPNTEAFF
few | TRBJ1-1 | . | TRBV3-1 | TGTGCCAGCAGCCAAGACGAACTATCCCGGTCGGGTTTCTTGGGACGCCTTACAGCTTTCTTT | CASSQDELSRSGFLGRLTAFF
. | TRBJ1-4 | . | TRBV5-1 | TGCGCCAGTAGCGGTTCTACAGGGACAACTAATGAAAAACTGTTTTTT | CASSGSTGTTNEKLFF
few | TRBJ1-5 | . | TRBV12-3/TRBV12-4 | TGTGCCAGCAGATCAGGGGGCAATCAGCCCCAGCATTTT | CASRSGGNQPQHF
. | TRBJ2-7 | . | TRBV14 | TGTGCCAGCAGCCAAGGCCCGACAGGCCTACTCTCCTACGAGCAGTACTTC | CASSQGPTGLLSYEQYF
many | TRBJ2-3 | TRBD2 | TRBV29-1 | TGCAGCGTTGTATCTCCTAGGGCGGGAGGGGTCTACACAGATACGCAGTATTTT | CSVVSPRAGGVYTDTQYF
. | TRBJ2-1 | TRBD2 | TRBV14 | TGTGCCAGCAGCCAAGGCCGGACTAGCGGGAGGGTGTACAATGAGCAGTTCTTC | CASSQGRTSGRVYNEQFF
many | TRBJ2-5 | TRBD2 | TRBV6-6 | TGTGCCAGCAGTACCTCGCTAGCGGGAGCGGGTGAGCAGTACTTC | CASSTSLAGAGEQYF
. | TRBJ1-5 | . | TRBV12-3/TRBV12-4 | TGTGCCAGCAGCATTGGGGGGGGCAATCAGCCCCAGCATTTT | CASSIGGGNQPQHF
. | TRBJ2-3 | TRBD2 | TRBV20-1 | TGCAGTGCCGACCGGGACAGGGGGACTAGCGGGAGGCTTCAAGATACGCAGTATTTT | CSADRDRGTSGRLQDTQYF
. | TRBJ1-2 | . | TRBV21-1 | TGTGCCCCCAGCCATGGCTACACCTTC | CAPSHGYTF
. | TRBJ2-3 | . | TRBV29-1 | TGCAGCGAACTCCTCCGAAGGGATCCCCCCGATACGCAGTATTTT | CSELLRRDPPDTQYF
few | TRBJ1-4 | TRBD1 | TRBV6-5 | TGTGCCAGCAGTAGAACGACAGGGGGCAATGAAAAACTGTTTTTT | CASSRTTGGNEKLFF
. | TRBJ2-5 | . | TRBV5-5 | TGTGCCAGCAGCCTCGTCCCCGGGACGTTCCAAGAGACCCAGTACTTC | CASSLVPGTFQETQYF
many | TRBJ2-1 | . | TRBV29-1 | TGCAGCGTTGAAGAGGCCGAGCTCCAGTTCTTC | CSVEEAELQFF
. | TRBJ2-1 | . | TRBV3-1 | TGTGCCAGCAGCCAAGACCGGGGGTATAGTGAGCAGTTCTTC | CASSQDRGYSEQFF
few | TRBJ2-1 | . | TRBV6-4 | TGTGCCAGCAGTGACTGGGGAGGAAGGGACAATGAGCAGTTCTTC | CASSDWGGRDNEQFF
few | TRBJ2-4 | . | TRBV20-1 | TGCAGTGCTGAGGACGGCCTAGCCAAAAACATTCAGTACTTC | CSAEDGLAKNIQYF
. | TRBJ1-1 | TRBD1 | TRBV29-1 | TGCAGCAGAAGGACAGGGCTTAACACTGAAGCTTTCTTT | CSRRTGLNTEAFF
few | TRBJ2-7 | TRBD2 | TRBV28 | TGTGCCAGCCACCAAGCGGGAGCTCTCTACGAGCAGTACTTC | CASHQAGALYEQYF
. | TRBJ2-5 | TRBD1 | TRBV12-3/TRBV12-4 | TGTGCCAGCAGTCGATCGCTTCCGGGACAGGGACAAGAGACCCAGTACTTC | CASSRSLPGQGQETQYF
few | TRBJ2-5 | . | TRBV25-1 | TGTGCCAGCAGTCCCCGCCCCCCCCAAGGGGTGGGTGAGCAGTACTTC | CASSPRPPQGVGEQYF
few | TRBJ2-3 | . | TRBV20-1 | TGCAGTGCTAGATTTCCGGGCAGAGTCACAGATACGCAGTATTTT | CSARFPGRVTDTQYF
. | TRBJ2-4 | . | TRBV5-1 | TGCGCCAGCAGCTTGGAGCTGGCCAAAGCCAAAAACATTCAGTACTTC | CASSLELAKAKNIQYF
. | TRBJ2-7 | . | TRBV20-1 | TGCAGTGCTAGAACCGGGACTGGGCAGAGTTCGCCCAGCGTCGTGTACGAGCAGTACTTC | CSARTGTGQSSPSVVYEQYF
. | TRBJ2-1 | . | TRBV20-1 | TGCAGTGCTAGTGTCCCCCCCTCCTACAATGAGCAGTTCTTC | CSASVPPSYNEQFF
many | TRBJ1-5 | . | TRBV27 | TGTGCCAGCAGTTTATTGGGTAATCAGCCCCAGCATTTT | CASSLLGNQPQHF
. | TRBJ1-6 | . | TRBV20-1 | TGCAGTGCTAGGGGGCTCTATGAGGGATCACCCCTCCACTTT | CSARGLYEGSPLHF
. | TRBJ2-7 | . | TRBV4-3 | TGCGCCAGCAGCCGCGGATGCGAGCAGTACTTC | CASSRGCEQYF
. | TRBJ2-3 | . | TRBV12-3/TRBV12-4 | TGTGCCAGCAGTTTAGTTCGGGGCAGCACGCAGTATTTT | CASSLVRGSTQYF
few | TRBJ2-1 | TRBD1 | TRBV6-1 | TGTGCCAGCAGTGATATGGCAGGGGGCTACAATGAGCAGTTCTTC | CASSDMAGGYNEQFF
. | TRBJ1-1 | TRBD1 | TRBV3-1 | TGTGCCAGCAGCCACGCTCGGGGGACAGGGACCCGTAGGGCTGAAGCTTTCTTT | CASSHARGTGTRRAEAFF
. | TRBJ2-7 | . | TRBV4-3 | TGCGCCAGCAGCCAAGAGGACGGGTTATACGAGCAGTACTTC | CASSQEDGLYEQYF
few | TRBJ2-7 | . | TRBV20-1 | TGCAGTGCTAAGACTCCAACAGGTAAACTCTACGAGCAGTACTTC | CSAKTPTGKLYEQYF
few | TRBJ2-3 | TRBD2 | TRBV20-1 | TGCAGTGCTAGAATCGCGCGGGAGCCTACAGATACGCAGTATTTT | CSARIAREPTDTQYF
. | TRBJ2-5 | . | TRBV4-3 | TGCGCCGCCTCGCCTTTGGCGGGGGAGACCCAGTACTTC | CAASPLAGETQYF
. | TRBJ2-7 | TRBD1 | TRBV4-2 | TGTGCCAGCAGCCAAGAGGGACAGGGGTCCTACGAGCAGTACTTC | CASSQEGQGSYEQYF
few | TRBJ1-2 | TRBD1 | TRBV5-1 | TGCGCCAGCAGCTACCGGGACAGGGGGCGGAGTGGCTACACCTTC | CASSYRDRGRSGYTF
few | TRBJ2-2 | TRBD2 | TRBV9 | TGTGCCAGCAGCTTCAGCGGGGAGATGGTCGGGGAGCTGTTTTTT | CASSFSGEMVGELFF
. | TRBJ1-5 | . | TRBV4-1 | TGCGCCAGCAGGCTAGGACAGCTTAGCAATCAGCCCCAGCATTTT | CASRLGQLSNQPQHF
many | TRBJ2-1 | TRBD2 | TRBV6-5 | TGTGCCAGCAGTACCCGTGACCCAGCGGGGGGCTTAGGGCAGTTCTTC | CASSTRDPAGGLGQFF
few | TRBJ2-7 | . | TRBV12-3/TRBV12-4 | TGTGCCAGCAGTTTATCGGCGGCCGAGCAGTACTTC | CASSLSAAEQYF
. | TRBJ2-6 | . | TRBV2 | TGTGCCAGCAGTGTAGGGCGGGACGGTTCCTCTGGGGCCAACGTCCTGACTTTC | CASSVGRDGSSGANVLTF
few | TRBJ2-5 | . | TRBV19 | TGTGCCAGTAGTTTTTACTACGGGGAGACCCAGTACTTC | CASSFYYGETQYF
few | TRBJ2-2 | . | TRBV5-1 | TGCGCCAGCAGCTTGCAACAGGGAAGCCCCGGGGAGCTGTTTTTT | CASSLQQGSPGELFF
few | TRBJ1-6 | TRBD1 | TRBV7-8 | TGTGCCAGCAGCTCGTCCGCGGCAGGGGGGGATTCACCCCTCCACTTT | CASSSSAAGGDSPLHF
. | TRBJ1-5 | . | TRBV25-1 | TGTGCCAGCAGGAAATTGGGGGGCCGGCAGCCCCAGCATTTT | CASRKLGGRQPQHF
. | TRBJ2-3 | . | TRBV19 | TGTGCCAGTAGTATAGATCGCACCCTTACGCAGTATTTT | CASSIDRTLTQYF
. | TRBJ1-2 | TRBD1 | TRBV15 | TGTGCCACCAGCAGACAGGGGGAATACTATGGCTACACCTTC | CATSRQGEYYGYTF